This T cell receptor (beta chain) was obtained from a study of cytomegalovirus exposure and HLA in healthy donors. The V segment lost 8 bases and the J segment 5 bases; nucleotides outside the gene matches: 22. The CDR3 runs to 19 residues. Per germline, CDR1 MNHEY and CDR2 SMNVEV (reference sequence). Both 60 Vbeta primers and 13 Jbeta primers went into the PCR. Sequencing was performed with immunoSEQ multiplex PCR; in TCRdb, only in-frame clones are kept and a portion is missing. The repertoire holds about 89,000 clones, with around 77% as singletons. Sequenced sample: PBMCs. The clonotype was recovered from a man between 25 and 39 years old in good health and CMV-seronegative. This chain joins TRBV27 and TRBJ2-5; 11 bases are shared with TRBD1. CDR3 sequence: CASLLEGTPGQGVSETQYF. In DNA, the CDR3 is TGTGCCAGCCTATTAGAAGGTACGCCGGGACAGGGGGTAAGCGAGACCCAGTACTTC.